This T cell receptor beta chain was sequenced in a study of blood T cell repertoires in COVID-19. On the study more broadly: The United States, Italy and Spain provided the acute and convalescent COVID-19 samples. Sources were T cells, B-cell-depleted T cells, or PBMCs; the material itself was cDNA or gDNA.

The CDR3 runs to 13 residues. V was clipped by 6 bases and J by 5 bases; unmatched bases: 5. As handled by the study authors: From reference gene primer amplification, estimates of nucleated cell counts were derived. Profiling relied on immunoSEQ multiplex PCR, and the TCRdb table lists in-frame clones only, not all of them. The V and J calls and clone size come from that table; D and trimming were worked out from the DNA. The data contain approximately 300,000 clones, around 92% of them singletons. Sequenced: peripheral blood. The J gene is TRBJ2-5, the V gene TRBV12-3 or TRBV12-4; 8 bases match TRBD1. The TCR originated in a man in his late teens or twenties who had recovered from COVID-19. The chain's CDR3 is CASSQGALETQYF. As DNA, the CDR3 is TGTGCCAGCAGCCAGGGGGCTCTTGAGACCCAGTACTTC.